A single sample is the source of the 24 T cell receptor beta chains below, sequenced in a study of quantifying T cell responses using KT2 cells. Looking at the study overall: TCR alpha and beta constant-region primers primed reverse transcription of RNA.

Each cDNA got a UMI-containing oligo ligated at its 3' end. An equimolar mix of RC1.1 and RC1.2 primed the beta chain across TRBC1 and TRBC2. Each CDR3 protein gets one entry after TCRdb re-called the UMI-ligation and nested PCR reads with MiXCR. The profile covers 25,000 to 35,000 distinct CDR3 sequences, with roughly 8% appearing a single time and approximately 14% taken by the ten largest. Material: PBMCs spiked with cells of the T cell clone KT2. These TCRs come from a human donor.

The chain uses TRBV15 and TRBJ2-6; 7 bases are a match to TRBD1. CDR3 length: 20 residues. Trimming removed 0 bases from V and 1 base from J; junction bases left unmatched: 12. Germline CDR1 is LNHNV and CDR2 is YYDKDF (reference sequence). CDR3 loop: CATSRDLRQGLASGANVLTF. The CDR3 nucleotides are TGTGCCACCAGCAGAGATCTGAGACAGGGCCTGGCGTCTGGGGCCAACGTCCTGACTTTC. Supplemented by reference TRBV15 and TRBJ2-6, the full variable domain reads DAMVIQNPRYQVTQFGKPVTLSCSQTLNHNVMYWYQQKSSQAPKLLFHYYDKDFNNEADTPDNFQSRRPNTSFCFLDIRSPGLGDTAMYLCATSRDLRQGLASGANVLTFGAGSRLTVL.

This clonotype was seen only a few times. The genes are TRBV3-1 and TRBJ2-6; D is unresolved. The CDR3 totals 19 residues. Germline lookup yields CDR1 LGHDT and CDR2 YNNKEL (reference sequence). Between the trimmed V and J ends, which lost 0 bases and 0 bases, there was a span of 15 bases. CDR3 bases: TGTGCCAGCAGCCAAGATATCGGCGGCATGTACTCTGGGGCCAACGTCCTGACTTTC. As protein: CASSQDIGGMYSGANVLTF.

This clonotype was picked up many times. V and J are TRBV7-3 and TRBJ2-5; TRBD2 aligns across 11 bases. With V trimmed by 4 bases and J by 4 bases, 14 bases remained unmatched. The CDR3 extends over 18 amino acids. Germline values: CDR1 SGHTA, CDR2 FQGTGA. The DNA of the CDR3 is TGTGCCAGCAGCTCGCCGACTAGCGGGGCCATTGGGGGAGAGACCCAGTACTTC. It encodes CASSSPTSGAIGGETQYF.

This clonotype was observed many times. This rearrangement joins TRBV20-1 to TRBJ1-2; D remains unclear. The germline V gene has CDR1 DFQATT and CDR2 SNEGSKA (reference sequence). CDR3 length equals 15 residues. The V end lost 0 bases, the J end lost 0 bases, and 11 bases lay between the germline ends. The CDR3 is CSAREIPSSNYGYTF. In nucleotides, the CDR3 is TGCAGTGCTAGAGAAATCCCAAGCTCTAACTATGGCTACACCTTC.

This clonotype was seen repeatedly, ten times or more. V is TRBV7-2 and J is TRBJ2-5; D is perhaps TRBD2 (6 bases). The CDR3 sequence is 16 residues long. The germline CDR1 and CDR2 sequences are SGHTA and FQGNSA. V dropped 4 bases and J dropped 3 bases, with 18 bases sitting between them. CDR3 sequence (DNA): TGTGCCAGCAGCTCTCCTAGAAGTCGCGGGGAAGAGACCCAGTACTTC. Protein: CASSSPRSRGEETQYF.

This clonotype occurred a few times. The chain employs TRBV7-8 and TRBJ2-1; D is unclear. Germline V gene sequence: CDR1 SGHVS, CDR2 FQNEAQ. With 3 bases removed from V and 9 bases from J, the gap between germline ends came to 12 bases. This CDR3 has 13 residues. CDR3 nucleotide sequence: TGTGCCAGCAGCTTGTTCATGGATTCTGAGCAGTTCTTC. The encoded protein is CASSLFMDSEQFF.

By frequency in the sample, this clonotype is medium-sized. The CDR3 sequence: CASSELAENPNEQFF. In DNA form, the CDR3 reads TGTGCCAGCAGTGAACTAGCGGAGAACCCCAATGAGCAGTTCTTC. The rearrangement links TRBV6-4 to TRBJ2-1, with TRBD2 matching 8 bases. The CDR3 is made up of 15 amino acids. Germline values: CDR1 MRHNA, CDR2 SNTAGT. The J segment lost 6 bases and the V segment lost 3 bases, leaving 7 bases of the junction unmatched.

The chain has TRBV20-1 and TRBJ2-3, with TRBD2 matching 11 bases. There are 14 residues in the CDR3. Germline V gene lookup returns CDR1 DFQATT and CDR2 SNEGSKA (reference sequence). V lost 6 bases and J lost 3; bases outside the gene matches: 5. The CDR3 DNA reads TGCAGTGCCCCGAGGACTAGCGGGACAGATACGCAGTATTTT. This sequence encodes CSAPRTSGTDTQYF.

The V call is TRBV7-2, the J call TRBJ1-2, with 12 bases lining up with TRBD1. J gave up 8 bases and V 5 bases, and 9 bases lay outside the gene matches. This CDR3 region has 15 residues. Germline CDR1 is SGHTA and CDR2 is FQGNSA. The CDR3 spells CASSQFPGTGGGYTF. The CDR3, as DNA: TGTGCCAGCAGCCAGTTCCCCGGGACAGGGGGCGGCTACACCTTC.

This clonotype has more than one count but fewer than ten. This chain uses TRBV10-3 with TRBJ1-2; no reliable D call. V was pared by 11 bases and J by 0 bases, with 13 bases between. CDR3 length equals 13 residues. Germline V gives CDR1 ENHRY, CDR2 SYGVKD. The CDR3 sequence: CAARDQANYGYTF. CDR3 nucleotide sequence: TGTGCCGCCCGTGATCAGGCTAACTATGGCTACACCTTC.

This clonotype was detected many times. The chain carries TRBV29-1 and TRBJ1-2; a possible D gene is TRBD1 (6 bases). Trimming left V 7 bases short and J 5 bases short, with 26 bases between. The CDR3 spans 16 residues. Germline CDR1 and CDR2: SQVTM and ANQGSEA. DNA for the CDR3: TGCAGCGCCGAGGGTCTACAGGGACGGGGACTTTATGGCTACACCTTC. Its translation is CSAEGLQGRGLYGYTF.

This clonotype was recorded many times. The chain couples TRBV5-6 to TRBJ2-1; the D gene is possibly TRBD1 (6 bases). Looked up from germline, CDR1 is SGHDT and CDR2 is YYEEEE. Between the trimmed V and J ends, which lost 0 bases and 6 bases, there was a span of 13 bases. This CDR3 is built from 15 residues. The CDR3 coding sequence is TGTGCCAGCAGCTTGGACAGGGCGTCCCGCAATGAGCAGTTCTTC. Its translation is CASSLDRASRNEQFF. The full variable domain, with the rest looked up from reference TRBV5-6 and TRBJ2-1, is DAGVTQSPTHLIKTRGQQVTLRCSPKSGHDTVSWYQQALGQGPQFIFQYYEEEERQRGNFPDRFSGHQFPNYSSELNVNALLLGDSALYLCASSLDRASRNEQFFGPGTRLTVL.

This clonotype was counted only a few times. J is TRBJ1-1 and V is TRBV12-3 or TRBV12-4, with a possible D match to TRBD1 (5 bases). V was pared by 6 bases and J by 1 base, with 15 bases between. There are 15 residues in the CDR3. For the CDR3, the DNA is TGTGCCAGCAGCCCCGAGTGGGGGGGGAACACTGAAGCTTTCTTT. Protein sequence: CASSPEWGGNTEAFF.

This clonotype has more than one count but fewer than ten. V gene TRBV7-8 combines with J gene TRBJ2-3, with D hard to call. V lost 1 base and J 4 bases, leaving 6 bases between the germline ends. This CDR3 has 13 residues. Germline lookup yields CDR1 SGHVS and CDR2 FQNEAQ. The CDR3 reads CASSLGSPDTQYF. Written as DNA, the CDR3 is TGTGCCAGCAGCTTAGGATCCCCAGATACGCAGTATTTT.

V and J are TRBV15 and TRBJ2-3, with 10 nucleotides matching TRBD2. Germline V gives CDR1 LNHNV, CDR2 YYDKDF (reference sequence). The CDR3 covers 15 residues. With 2 bases clipped from V and 7 bases from J, the junction kept 6 bases outside the gene matches. The CDR3 DNA sequence: TGTGCCACCAGCAGAAGCGGGGGGGCTTGGTATACGCAGTATTTT. This sequence encodes CATSRSGGAWYTQYF.

Ten or more counts support this clonotype. The V and J genes are TRBV10-1 and TRBJ1-5, with a possible D match to TRBD1 (5 bases). Germline V gives CDR1 WNHNN, CDR2 SYGVQD (reference sequence). The CDR3 is 13 residues long. V shed 6 bases and J shed 7 bases, with 13 bases lying between them. The CDR3 DNA reads TGCGCCAGCAGGGAAAGGGGAGACCAGCCCCAGCATTTT. The encoded protein is CASRERGDQPQHF.

The chain couples TRBV7-2 to TRBJ2-3; D possibly corresponds to TRBD2 (5 bases). Germline V gene data show CDR1 as SGHTA and CDR2 as FQGNSA. V lost 3 bases to trimming and J lost 0 bases, with 10 bases between them. The CDR3 sequence is 15 residues long. CDR3 protein: CASSFQSGSTDTQYF. The DNA of the CDR3 is TGTGCCAGCAGCTTTCAGAGCGGTAGCACAGATACGCAGTATTTT.

By share, this clonotype ranks as medium-sized. The chain employs TRBV18 and TRBJ1-1; D gene uncertain. Between the trimmed V and J ends, which lost 1 base and 4 bases, there was a span of 10 bases. The CDR3 length is 14 residues. Germline V lookup: CDR1 KGHSH, CDR2 LQKENI. CDR3 DNA: TGTGCCAGCTCACCACGCGGGTTGGGCACTGAAGCTTTCTTT. Translated: CASSPRGLGTEAFF.

The chain joins TRBV20-1 to TRBJ2-7; 8 bases agree with TRBD2. The ends lost 5 bases at V and 3 bases at J; junction bases unmatched: 6. CDR1 is DFQATT and CDR2 is SNEGSKA in the germline V gene (reference sequence). CDR3 length equals 13 residues. The CDR3 DNA follows: TGCAGTGCTGGGACTAGGTTAGGCTACGAGCAGTACTTC. Translation gives CSAGTRLGYEQYF.

This clonotype has only a few counts. This sequence joins TRBV2 and TRBJ2-5, with a tentative D call TRBD2 (5 bases). From germline, CDR1 is SNHLY and CDR2 FYNNEI. Trimming took 4 bases from V and 5 from J, leaving 20 bases between them. The CDR3 contains 16 residues. The CDR3 coding sequence is TGTGCCAGCAGTGGAAGGGTTACGGGATCGGGGGAGACCCAGTACTTC. Its protein is CASSGRVTGSGETQYF.

This clonotype has ten or more counts. V usage is TRBV7-9 and J usage is TRBJ1-5; D is ambiguous. The CDR3 runs 13 residues. Looked up from germline, CDR1 is SEHNR and CDR2 is FQNEAQ (reference sequence). Deletions cut 4 bases from V and 0 bases from J, with 4 bases between. CDR3 in amino acids: CASSSYSNQPQHF. DNA for the CDR3: TGTGCCAGCAGCTCCTATAGCAATCAGCCCCAGCATTTT.

This clonotype was seen more than once but under ten times. CDR3 sequence reads: CASSTRPDTQYF. The CDR3 DNA sequence: TGTGCCAGCAGCACCCGTCCAGATACGCAGTATTTT. The gene calls are TRBV9 and TRBJ2-3; no clear D. This CDR3 spans 12 amino acids. The germline CDR1 and CDR2 sequences are SGDLS and YYNGEE. The V and J ends lost 4 bases and 4 bases respectively, with 7 bases between them.

This clonotype was counted at least ten times. The chain is built from TRBV6-6 and TRBJ1-4, with D maybe TRBD1 (5 bases). Trimming took 4 bases from V and 8 from J, leaving 14 bases between them. The CDR3 extends over 14 amino acids. Germline CDR1 is MNHNY and CDR2 is SVGAGI (reference sequence). The CDR3 sequence is CASSFPRREEKLFF. The CDR3 DNA follows: TGTGCCAGCAGTTTCCCACGCAGGGAAGAAAAACTGTTTTTT.

This clonotype was observed at least ten times. The genes are TRBV5-1 and TRBJ2-1; TRBD1 matches at 10 bases. CDR1 is SGHRS and CDR2 is YFSETQ in the germline V gene. The CDR3 runs to 13 residues. V shed 8 bases and J 5 bases; nucleotides not matched to a gene: 4. CDR3 sequence: CASGTGDNNEQFF. For the CDR3, the DNA is TGCGCCAGTGGGACAGGGGACAACAATGAGCAGTTCTTC.